The sequence of this TCR beta chain was determined in a study of shared clonotypes between healthy human individuals. Overall study results and limits: Only blood underwent sampling, and tissue repertoires likely differ.

The genomic DNA of each subset was split evenly across several immunoSEQ plates. Input per replicate PCR of unsorted PBMC was about 270 ng DNA, corresponding to 25,000 to 30,000 T cell genomes. The team ran DNA from unsorted PBMCs on ten immunoSEQ deep assay plates for sequencing. The table came from immunoSEQ multiplex PCR; TCRdb's copy has only in-frame clones and leaves some out. The data hold over 400,000 clones, with 78% observed a single time. As to this clone: The antigen remains unidentified.

The CDR3 has 13 amino acids. CDR1 is SGHDT, CDR2 YYEEEE, per germline. V was trimmed by 2 bases and J by 4 bases, leaving 9 bases between them. The rearrangement uses TRBV5-6 and TRBJ1-1; tentatively, D is TRBD1 (6 bases). This sequence was found in a woman in her thirties or forties in good health. Some clones in this sample may be carry-over from other donors' samples. The sample consisted of PBMCs. CDR3 loop: CASSLTRGTEAFF. The CDR3 DNA sequence: TGTGCCAGCAGCTTAACCAGGGGCACTGAAGCTTTCTTT.